The 21 T cell receptor beta chains presented below share a single source sample, sequenced in a study of T-cell reconstitution after alpha-beta-depleted transplantation in children. Researchers prepared the TCRbeta library using unique molecular identifiers, the study reports. TCRdb used MiXCR to reprocess the PCR reads, holding one entry per CDR3 protein. Counted here are some 450,000 distinct CDR3 sequences, roughly 44% occurring once; the ten biggest clones make up under 35%. Sequencing was performed on PBMCs, taken before TCRalphabeta/CD19-depleted stem cell transplant. These receptors were obtained from a girl aged 2 to 9 with aplastic anemia, due to receive a stem cell transplant.

The chain combines TRBV28 with TRBJ2-1; 7 nucleotides align to TRBD2. Germline V CDR1 and CDR2: MDHEN, SYDVKM. This CDR3 has 15 amino acids. Trimming removed 2 bases from V and 6 bases from J; junction bases left unmatched: 7. CDR3 residues: CASSLGGSMRNEQFF. CDR3 nucleotides: TGTGCCAGCAGTTTAGGCGGGAGTATGCGCAATGAGCAGTTCTTC.

This clonotype was detected only a few times. V usage is TRBV7-9 and J usage is TRBJ2-7; D call uncertain. Germline V gives CDR1 SEHNR, CDR2 FQNEAQ (reference sequence). The CDR3 is 13 amino acids. Trimming stripped 4 bases from V and 0 bases from J, with 7 bases between. CDR3 bases: TGTGCCAGCAGCTGGGTCAGCTCCTACGAGCAGTACTTC. Translated: CASSWVSSYEQYF. Filled out from reference TRBV7-9 and TRBJ2-7, the complete variable domain reads DTGVSQNPRHKITKRGQNVTFRCDPISEHNRLYWYRQTLGQGPEFLTYFQNEAQLEKSRLLSDRFSAERPKGSFSTLEIQRTEQGDSAMYLCASSWVSSYEQYFGPGTRLTVT.

This clonotype was observed at least ten times. The chain's CDR3 is CASSVGGENSYEQYF. The CDR3 DNA follows: TGTGCCAGCAGTGTCGGAGGGGAGAACTCCTACGAGCAGTACTTC. The V and J genes are TRBV28 and TRBJ2-7, with TRBD2 as a possible D gene (6 bases). Germline V gene data show CDR1 as MDHEN and CDR2 as SYDVKM. The CDR3 has 15 amino acids. The V end lost 5 bases, the J end lost 0 bases, and 14 bases lay between the germline ends. Full variable domain (remainder filled in from reference TRBV28 and TRBJ2-7): DVKVTQSSRYLVKRTGEKVFLECVQDMDHENMFWYRQDPGLGLRLIYFSYDVKMKEKGDIPEGYSVSREKKERFSLILESASTNQTSMYLCASSVGGENSYEQYFGPGTRLTVT.

Concerning this clonotype itself: A much more abundant neighbour one base away suggests this may be a read error. V gene TRBV20-1 combines with J gene TRBJ2-5, with D perhaps TRBD2 (5 bases). V was cut by 3 bases and J by 2 bases, with 16 bases left in between. The CDR3 length is 15 residues. Germline V gene data show CDR1 as DFQATT and CDR2 as SNEGSKA (reference sequence). The CDR3 DNA reads as TGCAGTGCTAGCCCCGGGGAATCTGGTCAAGAGACCCAGTACTTC. Encoded protein: CSASPGESGQETQYF.

This clonotype was seen once. The chain recombines TRBV20-1 with TRBJ1-5; a weak D match, TRBD1 (6 bases). The V gene lost 3 bases and the J gene lost 7 bases, with 13 bases spanning the gap. CDR1 and CDR2 from the germline V gene are DFQATT and SNEGSKA (reference sequence). This CDR3 is built from 13 residues. Here the CDR3 reads CSARPTGRQPQHF. The CDR3 DNA follows: TGCAGTGCTAGGCCGACAGGACGGCAGCCCCAGCATTTT.

The V call is TRBV20-1, the J call TRBJ1-3; D remains unclear. Germline V CDR1 and CDR2: DFQATT, SNEGSKA (reference sequence). The CDR3 length is 19 residues. Between the trimmed V and J ends, which lost 3 bases and 0 bases, there was a span of 24 bases. CDR3 DNA: TGCAGTGCTAGTGATCTTTGGAGGGTACAAGTTCTCTCTGGAAACACCATATATTTT. It yields the protein CSASDLWRVQVLSGNTIYF.

The chain is built from TRBV9 and TRBJ2-1; weak D call: TRBD2 (6 bases). CDR3 length equals 13 residues. V lost 4 bases and J 10 bases, leaving 15 bases between the germline ends. The germline gives CDR1 SGDLS, CDR2 YYNGEE. The CDR3: CASSPYGGREQFF. The CDR3 nucleotides read TGTGCCAGCAGCCCTTACGGGGGTAGGGAGCAGTTCTTC.

This clonotype was observed a few times. V gene TRBV5-1 combines with J gene TRBJ2-1; TRBD2 aligns across 7 bases. The CDR3 has 13 amino acids. In germline, CDR1 is SGHRS, CDR2 YFSETQ. The ends lost 5 bases at V and 7 bases at J; junction bases unmatched: 6. CDR3 amino acids: CASRAGPPNEQFF. In DNA form, the CDR3 reads TGCGCCAGCAGAGCGGGGCCCCCTAATGAGCAGTTCTTC.

This clonotype was detected ten times or more. V gene TRBV11-2 combines with J gene TRBJ2-1; 9 bases fit TRBD2. The CDR3 spans 18 residues. Germline CDR1 is SGHAT and CDR2 is FQNNGV. Trimming at V came to 5 bases and at J to 0 bases, leaving 11 bases not matched to a gene. The CDR3 loop is CASSPWASGMTSYNEQFF. The CDR3 DNA reads as TGTGCCAGCAGCCCCTGGGCTAGCGGGATGACCTCCTACAATGAGCAGTTCTTC.

This clonotype was recorded a few times. CDR3 nucleotide sequence: TGTGCCCTTTCCAGGGGACGGAACCCGTACAATGAGCAGTTCTTC. This encodes CALSRGRNPYNEQFF. V usage is TRBV6-2 or TRBV6-3 and J usage is TRBJ2-1, with D possibly being TRBD1 (6 bases). CDR1 and CDR2 (germline): MNHEY, SVGEGT. CDR3 length: 15 amino acids. Between the trimmed V and J ends, which lost 11 bases and 4 bases, there was a span of 21 bases.

This clonotype was picked up a small number of times. J is TRBJ2-5 and V is TRBV20-1, with D possibly matching TRBD2 (6 bases). With 3 bases removed from V and 3 bases from J, the gap between germline ends came to 11 bases. In germline, CDR1 is DFQATT, CDR2 SNEGSKA (reference sequence). This CDR3 has 13 amino acids. CDR3 nucleotides: TGCAGTGCTAGTTTAGGAGGGAAAGAGACCCAGTACTTC. This sequence encodes CSASLGGKETQYF.

The rearrangement links TRBV11-2 to TRBJ1-1; the D gene is possibly TRBD1 (6 bases). CDR1 SGHAT and CDR2 FQNNGV come from the germline V gene. V shed 5 bases and J shed 10 bases, with 14 bases lying between them. CDR3 length: 12 amino acids. In DNA form, the CDR3 reads TGTGCCAGCAGCCGTGGGGGAGGGGGAGCTTTCTTT. Protein product: CASSRGGGGAFF.

V usage is TRBV18 and J usage is TRBJ2-7; 12 bases map to TRBD2. The ends lost 3 bases at V and 6 bases at J; junction bases unmatched: 9. Germline CDR1 and CDR2: KGHSH and LQKENI. The CDR3 sequence is 16 residues long. In nucleotides, the CDR3 is TGTGCCAGCTCACCCTCTAGCGGGAGGGTGAGAGGCGAGCAGTACTTC. Amino acid sequence: CASSPSSGRVRGEQYF.

This clonotype appeared many times. The chain combines TRBV12-3 or TRBV12-4 with TRBJ2-7; the D is unclear. CDR3 length: 12 residues. Trimming took 3 bases from V and 3 from J, leaving 6 bases between them. CDR3 nucleotide sequence: TGTGCCAGCAGTTTGCTCGACTACGAGCAGTACTTC. Translating gives CASSLLDYEQYF.

V gene TRBV12-3 or TRBV12-4 combines with J gene TRBJ2-1, with D perhaps matching TRBD2 (5 bases). Trimming removed 3 bases from V and 10 bases from J, with 10 bases in between. The CDR3 totals 12 residues. The CDR3 sequence is CASSFRPGEQFF. In nucleotides, the CDR3 is TGTGCCAGCAGTTTCCGCCCGGGGGAGCAGTTCTTC.

The V gene is TRBV29-1, the J gene TRBJ2-7; 7 bases map to TRBD2. The CDR3 is 14 residues long. The junction had 10 bases not matched to a gene; V was cut back by 1 base and J by 7 bases. Germline V lookup: CDR1 SQVTM, CDR2 ANQGSEA. The CDR3 nucleotides read TGCAGCGTTGAAGTTCTGGGGGGGGGAAGAGAGCAGTACTTC. Translating it yields CSVEVLGGGREQYF.

V gene TRBV6-5 combines with J gene TRBJ1-3; D is unresolved. CDR1 and CDR2 from the germline V gene are MNHEY and SVGAGI. V shed 4 bases and J shed 4 bases, with 5 bases lying between them. This CDR3 has 12 amino acids. The CDR3, as DNA: TGTGCCAGCAGTTCCCCCGGAAACACCATATATTTT. It specifies CASSSPGNTIYF.

This rearrangement joins TRBV28 to TRBJ2-7, with 9 bases lining up with TRBD2. V dropped 1 base and J dropped 0; count of bases not matched to a gene: 7. The CDR3 covers 17 residues. CDR1 and CDR2 from the germline V gene are MDHEN and SYDVKM. The CDR3 DNA reads as TGTGCCAGCAGTTTATTGGATCGGACTAGCGACTCCTACGAGCAGTACTTC. Translating it yields CASSLLDRTSDSYEQYF.

This clonotype showed up just a few times. At one end the junction does not follow the germline gene, possibly because of a read error. This sequence joins TRBV20-1 and TRBJ2-1; TRBD1 or TRBD2 may be the D gene (6 bases each). Germline V lookup: CDR1 DFQATT, CDR2 SNEGSKA (reference sequence). The CDR3 loop spans 17 amino acids. CDR3 sequence (DNA): TGCTGTGCCCATACCCGCTTAGGGGGGAGCTCCTACAATGAGCAGTTCTTC. It translates to CCAHTRLGGSSYNEQFF.

This chain links TRBV12-3 or TRBV12-4 with TRBJ2-4; 7 positions agree with TRBD1. V was pared by 6 bases and J by 0 bases, with 8 bases of the junction left unmatched. This CDR3 spans 16 amino acids. DNA for the CDR3: TGTGCCAGCAGCCCAGGACAGGTCCTAGCCAAAAACATTCAGTACTTC. The encoded protein is CASSPGQVLAKNIQYF.

This chain joins TRBV20-1 and TRBJ2-7; 9 positions agree with TRBD2. Germline-derived CDR1 and CDR2 are DFQATT and SNEGSKA (reference sequence). This CDR3 is built from 14 residues. Losses at the gene ends were 6 bases for V and 2 bases for J; bases not matched to a gene: 8. CDR3 residues: CSATIAGETYEQYF. The CDR3 region has the DNA TGCAGTGCGACAATAGCGGGGGAGACCTACGAGCAGTACTTC.